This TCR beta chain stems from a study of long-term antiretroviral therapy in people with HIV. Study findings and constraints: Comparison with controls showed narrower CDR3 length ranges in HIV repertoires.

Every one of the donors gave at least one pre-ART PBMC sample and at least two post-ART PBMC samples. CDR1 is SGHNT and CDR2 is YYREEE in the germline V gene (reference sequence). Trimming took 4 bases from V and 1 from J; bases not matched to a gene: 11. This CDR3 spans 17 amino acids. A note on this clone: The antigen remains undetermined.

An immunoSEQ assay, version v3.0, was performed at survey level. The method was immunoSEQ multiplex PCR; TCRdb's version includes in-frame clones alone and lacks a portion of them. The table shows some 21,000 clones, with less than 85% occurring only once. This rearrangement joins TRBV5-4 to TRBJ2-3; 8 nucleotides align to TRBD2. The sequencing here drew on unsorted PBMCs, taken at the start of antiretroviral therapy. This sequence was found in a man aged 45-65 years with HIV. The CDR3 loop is CASSDSKREQGTDTQYF. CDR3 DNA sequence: TGTGCCAGCAGCGATTCGAAGCGGGAGCAAGGCACAGATACGCAGTATTTT.